This T cell receptor beta chain was captured in a study of cytomegalovirus exposure and HLA in healthy donors (dated by TCRdb to 2017 to 2019). Background for the entire study: An earlier analysis of some 600 of the donors reported under 300 Gb of sequence data and 117 million unique TCR beta sequences obtained from some 200 million T cells. The genetic ancestry cluster associated with self-reported Caucasian donors included 81% of the 398 genotyped donors. A later analysis re-analyzed previously published TCR beta repertoires from 600 to 850 donors and added high-resolution HLA genotyping to study TCR occurrence patterns. To predict cytomegalovirus infection status, the study combined high-throughput TCR immunosequencing, statistical association of individual TCRs with disease status, and machine learning. The study was designed to test whether signatures of past pathogen exposure could be identified by cataloging public T cell receptors. Donor age, sex, ethnicity and CMV serostatus were collected together with the repertoire data. Rather than drawing on any new phenotypic data, the later analysis identified candidate immune exposures from TCR beta sequences and the way those sequences occurred across donors. In an earlier analysis of 550 to 700 of the donors, high-throughput TCR beta sequencing was used to judge whether each TCR beta V gene segment behaved as functional or pseudogenic. A separate validation cohort of 90 to 150 different subjects was used in addition to the roughly 700-subject first cohort. In a later genetic analysis, genome-wide SNP genotypes for about 60% of the 666 donors were used, and that subset was treated as a discovery cohort. The number of typed donors differed by locus: about 629-630 for A, B, C, DRB1 and DQB1; 522 for DQA1; 606 for DPA1; and approximately 450 for DPB1. On average, roughly 240,000 unique TCR beta nucleotide sequences were sequenced per donor among some 420 genotyped donors of the cohort, with roughly 18% of those sequences being non-productive. HLA typing covered class I and class II loci at four-digit resolution. Roughly 5 DR-DQ haplotypes were handled as single units for association and clustering because linkage in the cohort was strong. An early release covering just under 650 HLA-typed donors comprised around 300 gigabases of sequencing data and some 79 million unique TCR sequences. All discovery cohort repertoires had been generated on a single sequencing platform. The study used immunosequencing to profile the T cell repertoires of about 670 subjects and linked those repertoires to cytomegalovirus serostatus. What the work shows at the level of the full study, not this receptor alone: An earlier analysis of 450 to 750 of the donors showed that most TCR beta V segments appeared in productive rearrangements either about 87% or about 30% of the time, which broadly matched IMGT annotations. Roughly uniform sequencing depth across donors was assumed in presence/absence analyses, although this assumption may not hold. Most TCR sequences were observed very rarely across donors, whereas some public TCRs were present in many individuals. Linkage disequilibrium might explain the correlated functional status among segregating V segments, but an unknown experimental factor could not be ruled out. Three of the identified cytomegalovirus-associated TCR beta chains were confirmed in vitro to be specific for cytomegalovirus antigens. In a later analysis, over 15,000 TCR beta sequences were associated with specific HLA alleles at a false discovery rate of 0.05. Because HLA typing was unavailable for some donors at each locus, only the typed subset was used in association tests. The classifier was reported to diagnose cytomegalovirus status with high specificity and sensitivity in both the original cohort and the validation cohort. A further reported finding was that TCR beta sequences accurately predicted the HLA-A and HLA-B alleles for most subjects in the first cohort. The 87-base-pair reads could not distinguish some IMGT-functional V segments, including TRBV6-2 and TRBV6-3, so those segments were excluded. A cluster of highly shared sequence variants was judged likely to be a technical artifact of the sequencing pipeline. Because counts were too low, about 18 rarely observed V segments, including chromosome 9 orphons, were left out of the earlier analysis of some 600 of the donors. The authors suggested that the approach could potentially be extended to other disease states and immunological phenotypes. In a later analysis, HLA-associated TCR beta chains showed more clonal expansion and lower generation probabilities than non-associated chains that were equally common. In a later analysis, several top co-occurrence clusters were reported to appear linked to parvovirus B19, influenza, CMV and Epstein-Barr virus. A later analysis found that TCR association rates varied across HLA loci, with DRB1 alleles showing the most associated TCRs and HLA-C alleles the fewest. Strong co-occurrence of HLA alleles, especially DR and DQ, made assigning TCR associations to individual alleles difficult. In a later genetic analysis, fewer N-insertions in productive TCRs were reported among donors in an Asian-associated ancestry cluster than the roughly 700-donor mean. Only TCR beta chains were sequenced in this cohort, and the absence of alpha or paired-chain data limited detectable features. A total of about 180 TCR beta chains were listed by the study as associated with cytomegalovirus. For the cohort, immune exposure information was limited to CMV serostatus. A later genetic analysis associated a missense DCLRE1C variant with V-gene and J-gene trimming of TCR beta chains, and an independent cohort replicated the association. According to a later analysis, most CMV-associated TCR beta chains appeared to be HLA-restricted, and the HLA associations seemed to be driven largely by CMV exposure.

In total, 666 healthy bone marrow donors made up the cohort. Cohort members were all nominally healthy when sampled, although unrecorded immune exposures were likely present. The donor tested CMV seropositive, placing the donor among the 289 seropositive members of the cohort. A peripheral blood sample was collected from each donor, and TCR beta sequencing was performed on peripheral blood mononuclear cells. Genomic DNA was extracted from the blood cell samples with the Qiagen DNeasy Blood Extraction Kit. The CDR3 runs 14 amino acids, cysteine and phenylalanine included. Just CDR3 DNA is preserved here, 42 bases in frame from base 1. For CDR1 and CDR2, the germline V gene lists MNHNS and SASEGT. To note about this clone: What this receptor recognizes is not known.

Library prep was done by the immunoSEQ multiplex PCR assay. For the multiplex PCR, a mixture combining 60 forward primers for TCR Vbeta segments and 13 reverse primers for TCR Jbeta segments was used. The CDR3 region of rearranged TCR beta genes was amplified from genomic DNA by a multiplex PCR assay. The Illumina HiSeq System was used to sequence the amplified TCR beta libraries as 87-base-pair reads. Turning to the authors' computational methods: A later analysis tallied some 79 million unique TCR beta chains across the approximately 670 repertoires, and around 12 million of those chains were shared by two or more donors. Raw reads were error-corrected and collapsed into unique sequences by a nearest-neighbor algorithm in which closely related sequences were merged to remove PCR and sequencing errors. CDR3 sequences were aligned to IMGT reference sequences to assign V, D and J gene segments. For a sequence to be retained, a match of at least six nucleotides was required to both a V gene segment and a J gene segment. Rearrangements were called productive when the CDR3 lacked stop codons and stayed in frame with V and J; all others were non-productive. Following IMGT convention, CDR3 was defined as the stretch from the second conserved V-encoded cysteine to the conserved J-encoded phenylalanine. The earlier analysis of about 560 of the donors excluded any sequence lacking an unambiguous match to a single V gene segment. In an earlier analysis of 587 of the donors, V segments were called functional above 56.7% productive rearrangements and were called segregating when the between-donor standard deviation exceeded 5%. A statistical classification framework was built to diagnose cytomegalovirus status from the catalog of TCR beta chain sequences. V and J gene assignment, in a later analysis, came from comparing TCR nucleotide sequences with IMGT/GENE-DB human TR gene sequences. A later analysis assigned CDR3 sequences and most-parsimonious VDJ recombination scenarios with the TCRdist pipeline. In a later analysis, each TCR beta chain was defined by its CDR3 amino acid sequence together with its V-gene family, and reads lacking a unique V-gene family were excluded. A later analysis removed 550 to 650 highly shared, low-generation-probability nucleotide sequences to deal with suspected cross-contamination and a sequencing artifact. A later analysis calculated a clonal expansion index for each public chain from normalized within-repertoire ranks of inferred template counts. A later analysis computed generation probabilities with a VDJ recombination model fitted to out-of-frame rearrangements, and checked the results against IGoR. In a later analysis, hypergeometric tests were used to score TCR-TCR, TCR-HLA and TCR-CMV co-occurrence, with a repertoire-size bias correction applied to TCR pairs. False discovery rates were estimated in a later analysis by permuting HLA or CMV assignments 20 times. In a later analysis, co-occurring TCRs were grouped using DBSCAN, with TCRdist sequence similarity added in when clustering inside HLA-allele-positive subsets. Co-occurrence clustering excluded repertoires with fewer than 30,000 or more than 120,000 public chains, plus five with anomalous nucleotide sharing. TCRdb stores this immuneACCESS table with in-frame sequences only. Part of the clones is absent; in the studies checked, under half of the shortfall reflects unresolved V genes, and no reason is known for the rest. The D gene and trimming were derived from the DNA, and the V and J assignments and clone size from that table. The sample's records list around 74,000 clones. The top ten constitute 12% to 15% of the sample.

Sequences were obtained from PBMCs. This sequence was found in a man aged 50-59 years in good health and CMV-seropositive. This chain is built from TRBV6-1 and TRBJ2-5; TRBD1 aligns with 8 central bases. The J call may be faulty, since TRBJ2-7 better matches the DNA end. The CDR3 here reads CASFGQGKTYEQYF. At the DNA level, the sequence is TGTGCCAGCTTCGGACAGGGAAAAACCTACGAGCAGTACTTC.